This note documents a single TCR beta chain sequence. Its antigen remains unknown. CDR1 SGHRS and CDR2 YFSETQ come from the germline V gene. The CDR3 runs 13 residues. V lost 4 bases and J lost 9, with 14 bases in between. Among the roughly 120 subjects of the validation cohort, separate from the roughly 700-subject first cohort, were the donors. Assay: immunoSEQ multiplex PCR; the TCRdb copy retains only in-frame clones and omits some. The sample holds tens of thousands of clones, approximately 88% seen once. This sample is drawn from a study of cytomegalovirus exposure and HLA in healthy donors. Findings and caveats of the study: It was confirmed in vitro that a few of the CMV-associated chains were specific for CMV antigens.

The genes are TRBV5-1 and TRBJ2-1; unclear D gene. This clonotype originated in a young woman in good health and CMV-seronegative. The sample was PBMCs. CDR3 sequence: CASSATIEVEQFF. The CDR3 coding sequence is TGCGCCAGCAGCGCAACAATAGAGGTTGAGCAGTTCTTC.